The 27 T cell receptor beta chains below all came from one sample that was sequenced in a study of shared clonotypes between healthy human individuals. Assay used: immunoSEQ multiplex PCR; TCRdb lists only in-frame clones, some missing. Of a few million clones detected, 85% to 95% appear once; the ten largest clones hold about 0.41%. The sample taken for sequencing was naive CD4+ T cells from PBMCs. Stated subset: CD45RA+ positively selected. The receptors were gathered from a man between 18 and 35 years old in good health. Some clones in this sample may be carry-over from other donors' samples.

This sequence joins TRBV27 and TRBJ2-3; D unresolved. This CDR3 spans 14 amino acids. The germline V gene has CDR1 MNHEY and CDR2 SMNVEV (reference sequence). With 6 bases removed from V and 1 base from J, the gap between germline ends came to 11 bases. CDR3 nucleotide sequence: TGTGCCAGCAGCCCCGACCGCCGCACAGATACGCAGTATTTT. It is translated as CASSPDRRTDTQYF.

The V gene is TRBV7-3, the J gene TRBJ2-7, with TRBD2 as a possible D gene (5 bases). CDR3 length: 13 amino acids. The germline V gene encodes CDR1 SGHTA and CDR2 FQGTGA. Trimming removed 1 base from V and 12 bases from J, with 16 bases in between. The CDR3 is CASSLMSAGTRYF. As DNA, the CDR3 is TGTGCCAGCAGCTTAATGTCCGCGGGTACGCGGTACTTC. Using reference TRBV7-3 and TRBJ2-7 for the parts outside the CDR3, the full variable domain is GAGVSQTPSNKVTEKGKYVELRCDPISGHTALYWYRQSLGQGPEFLIYFQGTGAADDSGLPNDRFFAVRPEGSVSTLKIQRTERGDSAVYLCASSLMSAGTRYFGPGTRLTVT.

The chain has TRBV2 and TRBJ2-7, with a possible D match to TRBD1 (5 bases). The germline gives CDR1 SNHLY, CDR2 FYNNEI. The CDR3 runs 12 residues. V was shortened by 7 bases and J by 5 bases, with 12 bases between the two germline ends. The CDR3 loop is CASKQGAHEQYF. The CDR3 region has the DNA TGTGCCAGCAAGCAAGGGGCCCACGAGCAGTACTTC.

The chain is built from TRBV5-1 and TRBJ2-5; no definite D call. CDR1 and CDR2 from the germline V gene are SGHRS and YFSETQ. Trimming pared 4 bases from V and 1 base from J, leaving 8 bases between. The CDR3 sequence is 13 residues long. The CDR3 DNA sequence: TGCGCCAGCAGCATATATTTCCAAGAGACCCAGTACTTC. It translates to CASSIYFQETQYF.

The chain links TRBV2 to TRBJ2-4, with unresolved D. The CDR3 has 15 residues. With 2 bases removed from V and 6 bases from J, the gap between germline ends came to 14 bases. CDR1 SNHLY and CDR2 FYNNEI come from the germline V gene. CDR3 in DNA: TGTGCCAGCAGTGAACTAGTGGGAAGAGGAAACATTCAGTACTTC. Amino acids: CASSELVGRGNIQYF.

This chain uses TRBV5-1 with TRBJ2-1; D perhaps matches TRBD1 (5 bases). Trimming left V 0 bases short and J 6 bases short, with 16 bases between. This CDR3 has 16 amino acids. In germline, CDR1 is SGHRS, CDR2 YFSETQ. CDR3 in amino acids: CASSLVVMGPTNEQFF. The CDR3 region has the DNA TGCGCCAGCAGCTTGGTCGTCATGGGGCCAACCAATGAGCAGTTCTTC. Based on the CDR3 plus reference TRBV5-1 and TRBJ2-1, the full variable domain is KAGVTQTPRYLIKTRGQQVTLSCSPISGHRSVSWYQQTPGQGLQFLFEYFSETQRNKGNFPGRFSGRQFSNSRSEMNVSTLELGDSALYLCASSLVVMGPTNEQFFGPGTRLTVL.

This rearrangement joins TRBV10-3 to TRBJ1-1, with no clear D. The CDR3 is made up of 12 amino acids. V was pared by 4 bases and J by 11 bases, with 14 bases between. Germline values: CDR1 ENHRY, CDR2 SYGVKD. This CDR3 reads CAISADGRGAFF. CDR3 sequence (DNA): TGTGCCATCAGTGCGGACGGGCGAGGGGCTTTCTTT.

CDR3 residues: CASAQGLDTGELFF. CDR3 nucleotide sequence: TGTGCCAGCGCACAGGGTCTTGACACCGGGGAGCTGTTTTTT. The chain recombines TRBV21-1 with TRBJ2-2; the D call in the table, TRBD1, was not verified against the DNA. TRBV21-1 is termed a pseudogene. The CDR3 has 14 residues.

This chain joins TRBV7-2 and TRBJ2-1; 14 nucleotides align to TRBD2. Germline CDR1 and CDR2: SGHTA and FQGNSA. The CDR3 runs to 15 residues. Trimming took 5 bases from V and 8 from J; bases not matched to a gene: 5. This CDR3 reads CASSGGTSGSDEQFF. In nucleotides, the CDR3 is TGTGCCAGCAGCGGTGGGACTAGCGGGAGCGATGAGCAGTTCTTC.

DNA of the CDR3: TGTGCCAGCAGAGCGACCGGGGAGCTGTTTTTT. This sequence encodes CASRATGELFF. The chain couples TRBV6-5 to TRBJ2-2; D gene ambiguous. CDR1 is MNHEY and CDR2 is SVGAGI in the germline V gene. The CDR3 extends over 11 amino acids. V was trimmed by 6 bases and J by 5 bases, leaving 4 bases between them.

The chain employs TRBV27 and TRBJ1-1; D unresolved. V gave up 6 bases and J gave up 8 bases, with 16 bases separating them. The CDR3 consists of 13 residues. From germline, CDR1 is MNHEY and CDR2 SMNVEV (reference sequence). The CDR3 loop reads CASRNPLRTEAFF. For the CDR3, the DNA is TGTGCCAGCAGAAACCCACTGAGAACAGAAGCTTTCTTT.

This clone has only one observation. The chain joins TRBV11-3 to TRBJ2-1; 10 positions match TRBD2. The CDR3 is 16 amino acids. Per the germline V gene, CDR1 is SGHNT and CDR2 is YENEEA. The V gene end was trimmed by 1 base and the J gene end by 5 bases; junction bases not matched to a gene: 5. This CDR3 is CASSLGGLASDNEQFF. In nucleotides, the CDR3 is TGTGCCAGCAGCTTAGGGGGACTAGCGTCAGACAATGAGCAGTTCTTC.

The V gene is TRBV29-1, the J gene TRBJ1-3; the match to TRBD1 covers 8 bases. The CDR3 covers 14 residues. V shed 5 bases, J shed 3 bases, and the junction held 6 bases outside the gene matches. Germline V gene lookup returns CDR1 SQVTM and CDR2 ANQGSEA. CDR3 in DNA: TGCAGCGTTCTTGACAGGGGTTATGGAAACACCATATATTTT. The encoded protein is CSVLDRGYGNTIYF.

V is TRBV19 and J is TRBJ2-2, with 10 bases aligning to TRBD2. CDR1 LNHDA and CDR2 SQIVND come from the germline V gene (reference sequence). This CDR3 contains 14 residues. Germline trimming cut 7 bases from V and 2 bases from J; bases unmatched to any gene: 1. The CDR3: CASTLAGNTGELFF. The CDR3 DNA follows: TGTGCCAGTACACTAGCGGGAAACACCGGGGAGCTGTTTTTT.

The genes are TRBV28 and TRBJ1-2; 9 bases agree with TRBD1. This CDR3 has 14 amino acids. V lost 7 bases to trimming and J lost 8 bases; unmatched junction nucleotides: 11. In germline, CDR1 is MDHEN, CDR2 SYDVKM. CDR3 amino acids: CASTRADRGRGYTF. The CDR3 DNA sequence: TGTGCCAGCACCCGAGCGGACAGGGGAAGAGGCTACACCTTC.

The chain is built from TRBV28 and TRBJ1-5, with 10 bases matching TRBD1. The germline CDR1 and CDR2 sequences are MDHEN and SYDVKM. V was pared by 5 bases and J by 2 bases, with 12 bases of the junction left unmatched. The CDR3 covers 18 residues. The CDR3 nucleotides read TGTGCCAGCAGTCCGTTGGGACAGGGGACGGGGGGCAATCAGCCCCAGCATTTT. This gives the protein CASSPLGQGTGGNQPQHF.

This clone occurred a few times. The rearrangement joins TRBV2 to TRBJ1-1, with D possibly being TRBD1 (5 bases). The CDR3 covers 13 residues. V was shortened by 6 bases and J by 1 base, with 9 bases between the two germline ends. Germline V lookup: CDR1 SNHLY, CDR2 FYNNEI. DNA for the CDR3: TGTGCCAGCAGGGGGGTGGCGAACACTGAAGCTTTCTTT. It specifies CASRGVANTEAFF.

The J gene is TRBJ2-2, the V gene TRBV11-3; D is uncertain. The V gene's germline CDR1 is SGHNT and CDR2 YENEEA. The CDR3 spans 13 residues. V lost 2 bases to trimming and J lost 8 bases, with 9 bases between them. This chain's CDR3 is CASSLNAGGELFF. CDR3 DNA sequence: TGTGCCAGCAGCTTAAACGCCGGGGGGGAGCTGTTTTTT.

The chain combines TRBV7-9 with TRBJ1-5; TRBD1 matches 7 bases. Germline V gene data show CDR1 as SEHNR and CDR2 as FQNEAQ (reference sequence). The junction had 2 bases not matched to a gene; V was cut back by 3 bases and J by 6 bases. The CDR3 has 13 amino acids. In DNA, the CDR3 is TGTGCCAGCAGCTTGGGACAGCCTCAGCCCCAGCATTTT. Its translation: CASSLGQPQPQHF.

Comment on this clone: The identical CDR3 is also encoded by other nucleotide sequences in the sample. The rearrangement links TRBV5-1 to TRBJ2-1, with 9 bases that match TRBD2. The CDR3 totals 16 residues. Germline loops: CDR1 SGHRS, CDR2 YFSETQ. The V and J ends lost 4 bases and 3 bases, in that order; junction bases with no gene match: 8. The CDR3 DNA sequence: TGCGCCAGCAGCACAGTAGCGGGAGTTGGCTACAATGAGCAGTTCTTC. Amino acids: CASSTVAGVGYNEQFF.

Details on this clone: The same CDR3 also results from other DNA sequences found in this sample. This chain joins TRBV28 and TRBJ1-4; a weak D match, TRBD1 (5 bases). V was pared by 3 bases and J by 2 bases, with 10 bases between. The CDR3 has 15 amino acids. The V gene's germline CDR1 is MDHEN and CDR2 SYDVKM. In nucleotides, the CDR3 is TGTGCCAGCAGTTTCGGGGGGAGCACTAATGAAAAACTGTTTTTT. Translated: CASSFGGSTNEKLFF.

This chain links TRBV29-1 with TRBJ2-5; the D gene could be TRBD1 or TRBD2 (6 bases each). From germline, CDR1 is SQVTM and CDR2 ANQGSEA. V lost 3 bases and J lost 3, with 14 bases in between. The CDR3 has 14 residues. The CDR3: CSVDDRRVEETQYF. CDR3 bases: TGCAGCGTTGACGACAGGAGGGTGGAAGAGACCCAGTACTTC.

This clone was counted between two and nine times. This chain joins TRBV28 and TRBJ1-5, with unresolved D. The CDR3 is 17 residues long. Germline CDR1 and CDR2: MDHEN and SYDVKM. Trimming left V 1 base short and J 0 bases short, with 13 bases between. The CDR3 DNA reads as TGTGCCAGCAGTTTATCACAAGCGGTCTATAGCAATCAGCCCCAGCATTTT. Amino acid sequence: CASSLSQAVYSNQPQHF.

The rearrangement joins TRBV6-1 to TRBJ1-2, with unresolved D. Germline-derived CDR1 and CDR2 are MNHNS and SASEGT. There are 14 residues in the CDR3. V lost 2 bases, J lost 4 bases, and 11 bases lay in between. CDR3 nucleotide sequence: TGTGCCAGCAGTGAACCGGGAAGGACCTATGGCTACACCTTC. It is translated as CASSEPGRTYGYTF.

The rearrangement joins TRBV9 to TRBJ2-7, with 10 nucleotides matching TRBD2. The CDR3 sequence is 15 residues long. Germline CDR1 and CDR2: SGDLS and YYNGEE. The junction had 4 bases not matched to a gene; V was cut back by 0 bases and J by 4 bases. The CDR3 sequence: CASSVGGTSEYEQYF. The CDR3 bases are TGTGCCAGCAGCGTAGGCGGGACTAGCGAGTACGAGCAGTACTTC.

The genes are TRBV7-2 and TRBJ2-3; D ambiguous. Germline CDR1 SGHTA, CDR2 FQGNSA. This CDR3 is built from 14 residues. V was shortened by 5 bases and J by 2 bases, with 11 bases between the two germline ends. The CDR3 region is CASSQRSFTDTQYF. Written as DNA, the CDR3 is TGTGCCAGCAGCCAACGGTCCTTCACAGATACGCAGTATTTT.

The V and J genes are TRBV27 and TRBJ1-2; 8 bases match TRBD1. V lost 2 bases, J lost 8 bases, and 7 bases stayed unmatched. This CDR3 spans 14 amino acids. Germline CDR1 and CDR2: MNHEY and SMNVEV (reference sequence). CDR3 region: CASSLTGGVRGYTF. CDR3 nucleotide sequence: TGTGCCAGCAGTTTAACAGGGGGAGTGCGAGGCTACACCTTC.